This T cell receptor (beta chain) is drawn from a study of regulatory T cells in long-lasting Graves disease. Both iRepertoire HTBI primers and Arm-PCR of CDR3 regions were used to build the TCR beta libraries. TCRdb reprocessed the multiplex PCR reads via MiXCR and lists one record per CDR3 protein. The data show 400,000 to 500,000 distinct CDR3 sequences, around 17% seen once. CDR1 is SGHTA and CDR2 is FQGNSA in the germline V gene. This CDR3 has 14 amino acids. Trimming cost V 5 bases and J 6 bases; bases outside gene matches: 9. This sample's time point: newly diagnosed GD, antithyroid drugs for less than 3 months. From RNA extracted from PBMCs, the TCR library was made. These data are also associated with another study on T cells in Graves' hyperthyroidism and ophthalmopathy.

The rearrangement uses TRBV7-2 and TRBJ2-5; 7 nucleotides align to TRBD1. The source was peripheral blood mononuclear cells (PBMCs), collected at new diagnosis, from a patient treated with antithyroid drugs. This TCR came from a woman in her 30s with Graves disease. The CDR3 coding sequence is TGTGCCAGCAGCACGGGACAGAAGGGGAAGACCCAGTACTTC. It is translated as CASSTGQKGKTQYF.